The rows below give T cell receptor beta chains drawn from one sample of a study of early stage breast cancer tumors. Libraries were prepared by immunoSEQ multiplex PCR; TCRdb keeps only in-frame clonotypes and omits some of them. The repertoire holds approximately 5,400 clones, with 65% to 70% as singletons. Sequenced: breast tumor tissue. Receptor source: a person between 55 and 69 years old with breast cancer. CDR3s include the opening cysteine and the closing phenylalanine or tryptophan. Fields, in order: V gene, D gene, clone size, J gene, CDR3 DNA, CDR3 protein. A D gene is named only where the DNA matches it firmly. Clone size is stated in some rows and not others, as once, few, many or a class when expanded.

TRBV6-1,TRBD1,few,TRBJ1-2,TGTGCCAGCAGTGAACGCTCGGGAGGGGGCGCGGGCTATGGCTACACCTTC,CASSERSGGGAGYGYTF
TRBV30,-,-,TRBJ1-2,TGTGCCTGGAGTGCCTACGATGGCTACACCTTC,CAWSAYDGYTF
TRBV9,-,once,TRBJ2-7,TGTGCCAGCAGCGTAGCCGCCCTCAGGGTGTCCTCCTACGAGCAGTACTTC,CASSVAALRVSSYEQYF
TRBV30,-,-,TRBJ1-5,TGTGCCTGGAGTGTAGGGGCCGCGCAGCCCCAGCATTTT,CAWSVGAAQPQHF
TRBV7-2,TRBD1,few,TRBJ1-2,TGTGCCAGCAGCTTAGCTGGGACAGCTAACTATGGCTACACCTTC,CASSLAGTANYGYTF
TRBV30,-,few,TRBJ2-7,TGTGCAGTTGTTACAGGGAGGGTCGAGCAGTACTTC,CAVVTGRVEQYF
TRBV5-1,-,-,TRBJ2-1,TGCGCCAGCAGCTTGGCGGACCAGAGAGATGAGCAGTTCTTC,CASSLADQRDEQFF
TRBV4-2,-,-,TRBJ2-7,TGTGCCAGCAGCCAAGAGAGTGATTCCTACGAGCAGTACTTC,CASSQESDSYEQYF
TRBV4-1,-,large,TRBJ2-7,TGCGCCAGCAGCCAAGGGGGCAGGTACGAGCAGTACTTC,CASSQGGRYEQYF
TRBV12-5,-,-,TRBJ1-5,TGTGCTAGTGGGGAGCTCCAGGGCAATCAGCCCCAGCATTTT,CASGELQGNQPQHF
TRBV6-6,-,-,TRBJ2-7,TGTGCCAGCACCGTGGCGTACGAGCAGTACTTC,CASTVAYEQYF
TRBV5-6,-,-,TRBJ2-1,TGTGCCAGCAGCTTGAGGGGTTTCAACAATGAGCAGTTCTTC,CASSLRGFNNEQFF
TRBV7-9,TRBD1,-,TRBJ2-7,TGTGCCAGCATGCCGGGACAGGGTATGGGGGAGCAGTACTTC,CASMPGQGMGEQYF
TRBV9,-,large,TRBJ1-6,TGTGCCAGCAGCGTAGTGTTGGATTCACCCCTCCACTTT,CASSVVLDSPLHF
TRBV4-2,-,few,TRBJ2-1,TGTGCCAGCAGCCAAGGGGGGGGGCGAGACCTCAATGAGCAGTTCTTC,CASSQGGGRDLNEQFF
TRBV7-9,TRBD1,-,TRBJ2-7,TGTGCCAGCAGCCTCGACAGGGGAGGCGAGCAGTACTTC,CASSLDRGGEQYF
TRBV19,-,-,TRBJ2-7,TGTGCCAGCAGCATTAGATTGGGCAGATTTGAGCAGTACTTC,CASSIRLGRFEQYF
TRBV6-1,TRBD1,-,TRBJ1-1,TGTGCCAGCAGTGACCAGGGGGACACTGAAGCTTTCTTT,CASSDQGDTEAFF
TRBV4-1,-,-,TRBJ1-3,TGCGCCAGCAGCCAAGAATCAAGAGGGCCTGGAAACACCATATATTTT,CASSQESRGPGNTIYF
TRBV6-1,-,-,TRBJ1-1,TGTGCCAGCATCTCAGGGAACACTGAAGCTTTCTTT,CASISGNTEAFF
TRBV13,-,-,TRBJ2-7,TGTGCCAGCCAGAGAAATGTTGGAACAGGGAGAACCTACGAGCAGTACTTC,CASQRNVGTGRTYEQYF
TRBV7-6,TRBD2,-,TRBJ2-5,TGTGCCAGCAGCCCTCGAGCGGGGGCGACCCAGTACTTC,CASSPRAGATQYF
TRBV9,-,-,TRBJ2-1,TGTGCCAGCAGCCCCCTAGAGGGGTCCTACAATGAGCAGTTCTTC,CASSPLEGSYNEQFF
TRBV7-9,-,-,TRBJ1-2,TGTGCCAGCAGCTTCCTAGAAAAGAACTATGGCTACACCTTC,CASSFLEKNYGYTF
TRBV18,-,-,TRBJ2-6,TGTGCCAGTTACACAGGGACTGGGGCCAACGTCCTGACTTTC,CASYTGTGANVLTF
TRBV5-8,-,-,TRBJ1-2,TGTGCCAGCAGCCAAGAGGCTGGGTCTAGCGTCTACACCTTC,CASSQEAGSSVYTF
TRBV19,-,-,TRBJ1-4,TGTGCCTCTGCGGACGGAAGTAATGAAAAACTGTTTTTT,CASADGSNEKLFF
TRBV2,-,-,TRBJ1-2,TGTGCCAGCAGTGAAGCCAGGCTCGGGAACTATGGCTACACCTTC,CASSEARLGNYGYTF
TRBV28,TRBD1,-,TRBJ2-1,TGTGCCAGCAGTGGACGCGGGACAGGCCTTGTGGGTGAGCAGTTCTTC,CASSGRGTGLVGEQFF
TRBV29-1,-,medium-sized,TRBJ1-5,TGCAGCGTGGCCGTGGGAGTGGGCAATCAGCCCCAGCATTTT,CSVAVGVGNQPQHF
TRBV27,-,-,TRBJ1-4,TGTGCCAGCAGTTTTGCAGGGGCGTATGAAAAACTGTTTTTT,CASSFAGAYEKLFF
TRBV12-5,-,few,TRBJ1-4,TGTGCTAGTGTTTGGGGAGCAACGGATCATAGTGAAAAACTGTTTTTT,CASVWGATDHSEKLFF
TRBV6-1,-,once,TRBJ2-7,TGTGCCAGCAGTGAACACAGGGCCTACGAGCAGTACTTC,CASSEHRAYEQYF
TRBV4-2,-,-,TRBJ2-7,TGTGCCAGCAGCCAGGTAGGGGGGTACGAGCAGTACTTC,CASSQVGGYEQYF
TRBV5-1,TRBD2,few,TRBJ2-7,TGCGCCAGCAGCCGGCTAGCGGGAGAGGACCAGCAGTACTTC,CASSRLAGEDQQYF
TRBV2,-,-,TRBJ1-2,TGTGCCAGCATTGGAAGTGCCGGGTATGGCTACACCTTC,CASIGSAGYGYTF
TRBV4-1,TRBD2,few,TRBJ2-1,TGCGCCAGCAGCCAAGTATTCGGGGGGGGCCTCGGTGAGCAGTTCTTC,CASSQVFGGGLGEQFF
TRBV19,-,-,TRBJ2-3,TGTGCCAGTAGTGCCCGCCGGGACCTGGGGGGCACAGATACGCAGTATTTT,CASSARRDLGGTDTQYF
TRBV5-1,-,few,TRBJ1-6,TGCGCCAGCAGCTTGGCCTCGGGGGGCGGCTCACCCCTCCACTTT,CASSLASGGGSPLHF
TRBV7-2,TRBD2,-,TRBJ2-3,TGTGCCAGCAGCTTCGGGGGGGGCGGTTTTGGAGATACGCAGTATTTT,CASSFGGGGFGDTQYF
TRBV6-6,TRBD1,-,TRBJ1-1,TGTGCCAGCACCCCGACAGGGTTGAACACTGAAGCTTTCTTT,CASTPTGLNTEAFF
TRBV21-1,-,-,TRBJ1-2,TGTGCCAGCAGCAAAGCGTGGGGCGGAAACTATGGCTACACCTTC,CASSKAWGGNYGYTF
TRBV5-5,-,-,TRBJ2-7,TGTGCCAGCAGCTTGGCAGGACAAGTAATCTCCTACGAGCAGTACTTC,CASSLAGQVISYEQYF
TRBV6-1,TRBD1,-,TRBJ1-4,TGTGCCAGCAGTGAGACAGGGGGGCGAGAAAAACTGTTTTTT,CASSETGGREKLFF
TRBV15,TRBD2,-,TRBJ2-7,TGTGCCACCAGCATGGGACTAGCGGGCCACTACGAGCAGTACTTC,CATSMGLAGHYEQYF
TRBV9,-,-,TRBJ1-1,TGTGCCAGCAGCGTAGCGGGTATTGCCACTGAAGCTTTCTTT,CASSVAGIATEAFF
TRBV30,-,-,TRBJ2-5,TGTGCCTGGAGTGTATCGGGGGAGACCCAGTACTTC,CAWSVSGETQYF
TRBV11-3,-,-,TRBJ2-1,TGTGCCAGCAGCACCGCTGAACAGGTCTCCTACAATGAGCAGTTCTTC,CASSTAEQVSYNEQFF
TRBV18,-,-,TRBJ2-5,TGTGCCAGTGCGGGACAGCTAGAGACCCAGTACTTC,CASAGQLETQYF
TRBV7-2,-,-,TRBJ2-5,TGTGCCAGCAGCCCCCAGGGGGAGACCCAGTACTTC,CASSPQGETQYF
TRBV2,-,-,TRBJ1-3,TGTGCCAGCAGCCCCTCCGGGGGGGCACGGGCTGGAAACACCATATATTTT,CASSPSGGARAGNTIYF
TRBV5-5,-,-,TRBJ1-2,TGTGCCAGCAGCTTGAGGGGAGATCCGGGCTTTTGGTATGGCTACACCTTC,CASSLRGDPGFWYGYTF
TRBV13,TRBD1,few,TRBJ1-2,TGTGCCAGCAGCTTGACAGGGGGCGACGGCTACACCTTC,CASSLTGGDGYTF
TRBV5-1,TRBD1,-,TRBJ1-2,TGCGCCAGCAGTCGGGACAGACAAAACTATGGCTACACCTTC,CASSRDRQNYGYTF
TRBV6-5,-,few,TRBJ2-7,TGTGCCAGCAGCCCGGGGTGGGGGCAGTACTTC,CASSPGWGQYF
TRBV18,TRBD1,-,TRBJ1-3,TGTGCCAGCTCACCACTTGTTATGGGACAGGGAACCAGTCGGGAAGGAAACACCATATATTTT,CASSPLVMGQGTSREGNTIYF
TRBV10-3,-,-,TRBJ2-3,TGTGCCATCAGGCCCGGTACCACAGATACGCAGTATTTT,CAIRPGTTDTQYF
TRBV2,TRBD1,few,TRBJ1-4,TGTGCCAGCAGGGACAGGGTTGGAGTCGAAAAACTGTTTTTT,CASRDRVGVEKLFF
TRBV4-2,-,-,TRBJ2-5,TGTGCCAGCAGCCGACCGACCCGCGGGGCGGGAGAGACCCAGTACTTC,CASSRPTRGAGETQYF
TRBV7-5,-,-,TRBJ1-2,TGTGCCAGAAGCAACACACGGATCTATGGCTACACCTTC,CARSNTRIYGYTF